This T cell receptor beta chain was captured in a study of cytomegalovirus exposure and HLA in healthy donors. The data were produced by immunoSEQ multiplex PCR, yet TCRdb's version contains in-frame clones alone and is incomplete. The data contain about 160,000 clones, approximately 96% of them singletons. Germline V gene lookup returns CDR1 LGHNT and CDR2 FRNRAP. The CDR3 length is 16 residues. Trimming took off 0 bases at V and 2 bases at J, with 11 bases between the two ends. V and J are TRBV12-5 and TRBJ2-1; D may be TRBD2 (7 bases). This TCR was recovered from a young woman in good health and CMV-seronegative. Sequencing was done on a sample of PBMCs. CDR3 sequence (DNA): TGTGCTAGTGGTTTGGTAATCGGGGGGCCCTACAATGAGCAGTTCTTC. This translates into CASGLVIGGPYNEQFF.